This TCR beta chain originates from a study of blood T cells in healthy people across ages. Study details: With template switching, about one barcoded beta molecule was captured per two T cells. Study-wide results and caveats: More naive CD4+ cells and higher diversity were found in long-lived than in aged donors. Older age coincided with a roughly linear decline in TCR beta diversity per million T cells. The study lacked donor CMV status, which possibly confounded expanded clonotype changes.

Next came a second PCR, run for about 6 to 12 cycles, which used a sample-barcoded 5' primer along with a J-beta primer mix. TCRdb analysed the 5' RACE reads with MiXCR anew, one entry per CDR3 protein. The sample has about 620,000 distinct CDR3 sequences; around 21% are singletons. This clonotype was seen a handful of times. Its specificity is unknown. Germline CDR1 reads LGHDT; CDR2 reads YNNKEL (reference sequence). The CDR3 totals 13 residues. V was clipped by 0 bases and J by 7 bases, with 4 bases between them. Sequenced material: blood. The sequence was obtained from a man aged 70 or older in good health. J is TRBJ1-6 and V is TRBV3-1; D unclear. The CDR3 here is CASSQERNSPLHF. The CDR3, as DNA: TGTGCCAGCAGCCAAGAGAGAAATTCACCCCTCCACTTT.